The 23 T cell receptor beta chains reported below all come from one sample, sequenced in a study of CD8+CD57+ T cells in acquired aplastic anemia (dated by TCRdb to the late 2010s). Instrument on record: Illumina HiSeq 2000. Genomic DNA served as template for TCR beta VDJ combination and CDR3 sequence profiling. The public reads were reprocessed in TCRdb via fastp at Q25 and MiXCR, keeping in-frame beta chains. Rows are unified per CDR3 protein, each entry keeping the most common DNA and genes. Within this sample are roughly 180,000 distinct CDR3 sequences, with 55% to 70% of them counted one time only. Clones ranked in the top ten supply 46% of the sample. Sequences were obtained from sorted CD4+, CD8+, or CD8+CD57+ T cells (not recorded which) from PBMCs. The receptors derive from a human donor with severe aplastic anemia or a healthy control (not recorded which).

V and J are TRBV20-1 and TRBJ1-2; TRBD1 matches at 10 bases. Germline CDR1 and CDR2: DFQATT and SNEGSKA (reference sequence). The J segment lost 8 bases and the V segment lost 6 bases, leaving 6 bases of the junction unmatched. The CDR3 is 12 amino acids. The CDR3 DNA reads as TGCAGTGCAACGGGACAGGGGCAAGGCTACACCTTC. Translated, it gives CSATGQGQGYTF.

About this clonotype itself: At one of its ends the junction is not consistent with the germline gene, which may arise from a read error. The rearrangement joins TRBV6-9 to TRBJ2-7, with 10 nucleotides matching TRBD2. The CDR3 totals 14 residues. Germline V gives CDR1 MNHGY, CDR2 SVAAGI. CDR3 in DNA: TGTGCCAGTCTGAGACTAGCGGGCACCTACAAGCAGTACTTC. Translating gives CASLRLAGTYKQYF.

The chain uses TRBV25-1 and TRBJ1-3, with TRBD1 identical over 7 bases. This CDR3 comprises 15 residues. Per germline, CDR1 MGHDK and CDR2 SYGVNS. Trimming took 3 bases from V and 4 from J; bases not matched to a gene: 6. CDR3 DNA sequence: TGTGCCAGCAGTGAGCAGGGGGTGTTCGGAAACACCATATATTTT. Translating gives CASSEQGVFGNTIYF.

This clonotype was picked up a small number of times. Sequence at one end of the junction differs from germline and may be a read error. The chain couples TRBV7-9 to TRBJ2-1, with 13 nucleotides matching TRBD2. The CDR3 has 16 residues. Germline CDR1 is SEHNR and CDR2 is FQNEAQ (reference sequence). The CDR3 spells CASSRTSGGIYNEQLF. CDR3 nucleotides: TGTGCCAGCAGCCGGACTAGCGGGGGAATTTACAATGAGCAGCTCTTC. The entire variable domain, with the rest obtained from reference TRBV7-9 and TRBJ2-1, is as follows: DTGVSQNPRHKITKRGQNVTFRCDPISEHNRLYWYRQTLGQGPEFLTYFQNEAQLEKSRLLSDRFSAERPKGSFSTLEIQRTEQGDSAMYLCASSRTSGGIYNEQLFGPGTRLTVL.

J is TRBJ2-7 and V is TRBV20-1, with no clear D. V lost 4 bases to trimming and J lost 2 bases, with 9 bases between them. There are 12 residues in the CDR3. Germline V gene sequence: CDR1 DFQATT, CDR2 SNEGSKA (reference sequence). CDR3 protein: CSANGVAYEQYF. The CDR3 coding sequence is TGCAGTGCTAATGGGGTCGCCTACGAGCAGTACTTC.

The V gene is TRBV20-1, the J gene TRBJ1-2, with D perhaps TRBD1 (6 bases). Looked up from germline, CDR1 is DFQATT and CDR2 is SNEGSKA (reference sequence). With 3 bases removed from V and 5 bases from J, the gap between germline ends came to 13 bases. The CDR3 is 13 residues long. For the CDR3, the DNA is TGCAGTGCTAGCTTACCAGGGGATTATGGCTACACCTTC. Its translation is CSASLPGDYGYTF.

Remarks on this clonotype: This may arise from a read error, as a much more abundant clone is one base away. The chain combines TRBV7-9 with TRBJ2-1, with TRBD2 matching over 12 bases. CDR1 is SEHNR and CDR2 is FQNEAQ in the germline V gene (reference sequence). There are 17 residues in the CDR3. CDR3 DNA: TGTGCCAGCAGCTTCTACCTAGCGGGGGGGTACAATGAGGAGCGGTTCTTC. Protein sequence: CASSFYLAGGYNEERFF.

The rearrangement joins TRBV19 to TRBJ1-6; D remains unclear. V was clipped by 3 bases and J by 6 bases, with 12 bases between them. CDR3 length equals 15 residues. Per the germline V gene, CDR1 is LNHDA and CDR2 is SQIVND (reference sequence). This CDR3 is CASSMWRGRNSPLHF. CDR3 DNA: TGTGCCAGTAGTATGTGGCGAGGCCGTAATTCACCCCTCCACTTT.

CDR3 sequence (DNA): TGCAGTGCTCGGGACAGGACCCTCCACTTT. Translated: CSARDRTLHF. The rearrangement uses TRBV20-1 and TRBJ1-6; 8 bases match TRBD1. There are 10 residues in the CDR3. The germline V gene encodes CDR1 DFQATT and CDR2 SNEGSKA (reference sequence). The trim removed 5 bases at V and 14 bases at J, leaving 2 bases unmatched.

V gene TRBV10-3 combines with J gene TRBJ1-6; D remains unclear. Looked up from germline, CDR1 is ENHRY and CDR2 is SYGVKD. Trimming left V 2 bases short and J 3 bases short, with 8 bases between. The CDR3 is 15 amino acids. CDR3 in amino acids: CAISEGGLYNSPLHF. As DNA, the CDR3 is TGTGCCATCAGTGAGGGCGGGCTCTATAATTCACCCCTCCACTTT.

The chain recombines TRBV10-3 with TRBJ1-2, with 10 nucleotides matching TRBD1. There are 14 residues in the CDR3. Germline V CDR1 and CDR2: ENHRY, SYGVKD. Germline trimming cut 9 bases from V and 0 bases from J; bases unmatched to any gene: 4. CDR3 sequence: CAITGTGANYGYTF. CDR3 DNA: TGTGCCATTACCGGGACAGGGGCTAACTATGGCTACACCTTC.

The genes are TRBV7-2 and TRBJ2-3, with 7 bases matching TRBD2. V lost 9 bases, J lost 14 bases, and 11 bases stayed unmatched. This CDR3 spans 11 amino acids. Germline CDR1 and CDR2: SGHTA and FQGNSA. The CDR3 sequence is CASWGGGPTYF. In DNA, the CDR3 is TGTGCCAGTTGGGGGGGGGGACCGACGTATTTT.

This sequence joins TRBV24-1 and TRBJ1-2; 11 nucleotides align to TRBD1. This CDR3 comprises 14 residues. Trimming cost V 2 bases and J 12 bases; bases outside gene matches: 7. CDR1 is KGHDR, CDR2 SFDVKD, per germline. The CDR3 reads CATSDSGTGGHHTF. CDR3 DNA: TGTGCCACCAGTGATTCCGGGACAGGGGGTCATCACACCTTC.

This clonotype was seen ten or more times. The CDR3 protein is CASSWQGPRGEQYF. The CDR3 DNA follows: TGTGCCAGCAGTTGGCAAGGGCCGCGTGGCGAGCAGTACTTC. The chain carries TRBV27 and TRBJ2-7; D is uncertain. The CDR3 is 14 residues long. Trimming removed 4 bases from V and 6 bases from J, with 16 bases in between. Germline V gene lookup returns CDR1 MNHEY and CDR2 SMNVEV (reference sequence).

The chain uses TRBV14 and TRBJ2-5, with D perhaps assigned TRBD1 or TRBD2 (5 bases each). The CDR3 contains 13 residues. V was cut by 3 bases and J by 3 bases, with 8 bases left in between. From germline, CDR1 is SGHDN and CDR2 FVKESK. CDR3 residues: CASSHWGKETQYF. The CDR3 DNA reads TGTGCCAGCAGCCACTGGGGGAAAGAGACCCAGTACTTC.

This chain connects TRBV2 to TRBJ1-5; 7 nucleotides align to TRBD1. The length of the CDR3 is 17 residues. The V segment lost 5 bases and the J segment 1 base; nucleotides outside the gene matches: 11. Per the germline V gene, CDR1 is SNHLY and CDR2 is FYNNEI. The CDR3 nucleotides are TGTGCCAGCAGTTTCTCTGGCAGGGGGGGGAGCAATCAGCCCCAGCATTTT. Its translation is CASSFSGRGGSNQPQHF.

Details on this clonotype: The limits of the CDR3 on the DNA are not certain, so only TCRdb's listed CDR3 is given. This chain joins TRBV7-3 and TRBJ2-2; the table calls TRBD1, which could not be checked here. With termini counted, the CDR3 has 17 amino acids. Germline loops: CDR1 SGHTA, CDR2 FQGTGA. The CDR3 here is CASSPRDHEQYFGELFF.

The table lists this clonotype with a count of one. CDR3 sequence reads: CASSLLEDEQFF. For the CDR3, the DNA is TGCGCCAGCAGCTTGTTGGAGGATGAGCAGTTCTTC. V is TRBV5-1 and J is TRBJ2-1, with D possibly being TRBD2 (5 bases). This CDR3 has 12 residues. Trimming left V 1 base short and J 8 bases short, with 7 bases between. Germline lookup yields CDR1 SGHRS and CDR2 YFSETQ.

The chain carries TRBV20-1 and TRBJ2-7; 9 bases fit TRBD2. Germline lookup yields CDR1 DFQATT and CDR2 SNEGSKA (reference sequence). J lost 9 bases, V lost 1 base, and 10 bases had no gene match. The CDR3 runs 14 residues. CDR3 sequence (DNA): TGCAGTGCTAGAGTCCCAGCGGGGGGTCTAGGGCAGTACTTC. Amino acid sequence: CSARVPAGGLGQYF.

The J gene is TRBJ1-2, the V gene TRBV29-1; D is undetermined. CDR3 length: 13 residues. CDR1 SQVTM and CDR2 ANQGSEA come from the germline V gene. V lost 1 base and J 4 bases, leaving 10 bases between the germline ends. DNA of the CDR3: TGCAGCGTTGAAGTTACAGCTTTCTATGGCTACACCTTC. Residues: CSVEVTAFYGYTF.

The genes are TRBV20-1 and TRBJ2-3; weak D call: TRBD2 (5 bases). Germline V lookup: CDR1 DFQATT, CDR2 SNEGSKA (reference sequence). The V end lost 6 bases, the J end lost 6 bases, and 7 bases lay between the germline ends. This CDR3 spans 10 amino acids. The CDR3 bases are TGCAGTGCGCGGAGGGATACGCAGTATTTT. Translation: CSARRDTQYF.

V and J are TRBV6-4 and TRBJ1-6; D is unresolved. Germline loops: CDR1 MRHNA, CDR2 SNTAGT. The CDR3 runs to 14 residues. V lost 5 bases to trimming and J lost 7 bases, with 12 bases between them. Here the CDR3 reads CASSKETRNSPLHF. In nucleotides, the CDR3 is TGTGCCAGCAGTAAGGAGACTCGGAATTCACCCCTCCACTTT.

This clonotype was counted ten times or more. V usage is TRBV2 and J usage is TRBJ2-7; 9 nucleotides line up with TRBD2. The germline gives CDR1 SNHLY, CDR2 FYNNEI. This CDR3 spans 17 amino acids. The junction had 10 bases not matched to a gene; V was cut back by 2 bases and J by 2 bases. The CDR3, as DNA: TGTGCCAGCAGTGAAACGGGCACTAGCGGGCTTACCTACGAGCAGTACTTC. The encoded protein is CASSETGTSGLTYEQYF.